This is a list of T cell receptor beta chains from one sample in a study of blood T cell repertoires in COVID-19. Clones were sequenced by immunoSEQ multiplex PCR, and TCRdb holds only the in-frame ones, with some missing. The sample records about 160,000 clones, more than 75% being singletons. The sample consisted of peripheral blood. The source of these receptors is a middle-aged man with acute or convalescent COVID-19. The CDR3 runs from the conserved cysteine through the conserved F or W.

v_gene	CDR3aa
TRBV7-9	CASSQIRREGFRNTGELFF
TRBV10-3	CAISQGRGVQPQHF
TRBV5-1	CASSLEGGTGARNTIYF
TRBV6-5	CASNSRQVGNTEAFF
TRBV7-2	CASTPPGRRGGGYTF
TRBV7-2	CASSLGQGPRENIQYF
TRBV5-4	CASSYPSGGATDTQYF
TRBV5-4	CATRDRGLAGELFF
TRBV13	CASSSGTFNQPQHF
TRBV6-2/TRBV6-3	CASSPTGKKDEQYF
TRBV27	CASSQRGGVYNEQFF
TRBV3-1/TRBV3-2	CASSQLSTDNPGNTIYF
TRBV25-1	CASMGQLYGYTF
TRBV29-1	CSVGVTGVPTEAFF
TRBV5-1	CASSLGGQDFYNSPLHF
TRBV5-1	CASSFNPTGAANTEAFF
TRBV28	CASTRRRTSGGQETQYF
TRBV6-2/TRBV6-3	CASGRGFAGGPDTDTQYF
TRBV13	CASGQGAYSPLHF
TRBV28	CASSFSLFSQHF
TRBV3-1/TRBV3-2	CASSQGSSYTF
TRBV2	CASRTGHSTGDEQFF
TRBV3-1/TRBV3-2	CASSFAQGADTQYF
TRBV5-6	CASSSDRGLYEQYF
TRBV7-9	CASSRSTGNTEAFF
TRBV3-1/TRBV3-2	CASSPRTLAGSLLQETQYF
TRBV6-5	CASSYARQGNTEAFF
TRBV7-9	CASSPPLAGGSYEQYF
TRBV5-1	CASSLEAETQYF
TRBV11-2	CASQTGENYGYTF
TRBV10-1	CASSGPSGTSGGESYEQYF
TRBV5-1	CASSSRTGAPEAFF
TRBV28	CASSLSDRKLFF
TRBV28	CASTIPGLGTEAFF
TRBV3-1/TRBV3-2	CASSQDFGINYGYTF
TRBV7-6	CASSFSLDEYEQYF
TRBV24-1	CATSDPRRTGTYEQYF
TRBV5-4	CASSLKGLASNEQFF
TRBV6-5	CASRSGQGINTQYF
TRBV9	CASSATGVGGNTIYF
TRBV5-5	CASSFTGDTDTQYF
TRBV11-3	CASSFERAGNGELFF
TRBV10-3	CAISEPPGLARSYEQYF
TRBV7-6	CASSYQRGDTQYF
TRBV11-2	CASSLRQGGRKGELFF
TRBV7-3	CASSLGGTASEAFF
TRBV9	CASSVGQGLSTEAFF